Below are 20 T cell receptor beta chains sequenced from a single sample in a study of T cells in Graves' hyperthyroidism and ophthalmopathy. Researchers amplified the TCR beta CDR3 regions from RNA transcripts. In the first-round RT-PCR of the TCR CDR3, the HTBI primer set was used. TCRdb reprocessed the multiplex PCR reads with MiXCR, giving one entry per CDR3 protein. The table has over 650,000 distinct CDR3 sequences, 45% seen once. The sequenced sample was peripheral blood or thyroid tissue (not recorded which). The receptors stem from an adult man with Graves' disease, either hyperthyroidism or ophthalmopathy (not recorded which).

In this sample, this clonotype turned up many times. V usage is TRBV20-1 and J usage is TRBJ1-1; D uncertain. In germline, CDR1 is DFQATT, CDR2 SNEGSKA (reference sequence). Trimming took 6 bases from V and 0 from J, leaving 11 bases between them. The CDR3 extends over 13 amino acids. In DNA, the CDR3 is TGCAGTGCAACGACAAGCCTGAACACTGAAGCTTTCTTT. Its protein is CSATTSLNTEAFF.

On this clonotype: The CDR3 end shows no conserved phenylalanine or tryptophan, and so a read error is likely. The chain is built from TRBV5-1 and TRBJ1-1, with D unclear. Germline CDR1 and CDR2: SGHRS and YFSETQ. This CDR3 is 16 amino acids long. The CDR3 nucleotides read TGTGCCAGCAGTACACAACCCGGGAACATGAACACTGAAGCTTTCTCT. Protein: CASSTQPGNMNTEAFS.

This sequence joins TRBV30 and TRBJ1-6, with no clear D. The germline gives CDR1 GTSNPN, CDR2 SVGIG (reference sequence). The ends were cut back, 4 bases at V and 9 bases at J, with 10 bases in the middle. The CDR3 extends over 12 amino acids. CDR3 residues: CAWTGGGSPLHF. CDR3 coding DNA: TGTGCCTGGACAGGCGGTGGTTCACCCCTCCACTTT.

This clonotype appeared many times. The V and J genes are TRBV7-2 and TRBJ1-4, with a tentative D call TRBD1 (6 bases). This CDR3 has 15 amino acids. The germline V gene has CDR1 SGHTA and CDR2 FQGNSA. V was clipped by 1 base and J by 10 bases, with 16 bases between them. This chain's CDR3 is CASSLDSVQGLKLFF. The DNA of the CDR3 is TGTGCCAGCAGCTTAGATTCCGTACAGGGATTAAAACTGTTTTTT.

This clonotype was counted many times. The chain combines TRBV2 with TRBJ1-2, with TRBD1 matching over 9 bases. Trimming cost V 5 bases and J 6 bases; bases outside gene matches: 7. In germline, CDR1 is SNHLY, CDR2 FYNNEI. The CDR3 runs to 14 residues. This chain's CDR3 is CASSTEQGAHGYTF. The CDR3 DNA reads TGTGCCAGCAGTACTGAACAGGGGGCGCATGGCTACACCTTC.

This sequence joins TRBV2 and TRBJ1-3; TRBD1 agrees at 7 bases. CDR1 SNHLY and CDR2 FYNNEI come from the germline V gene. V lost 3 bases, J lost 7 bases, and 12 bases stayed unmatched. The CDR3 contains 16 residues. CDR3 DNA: TGTGCCAGCAGTGAGCCTCGACAGGGCGGTCGGAACACCATATATTTT. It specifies CASSEPRQGGRNTIYF.

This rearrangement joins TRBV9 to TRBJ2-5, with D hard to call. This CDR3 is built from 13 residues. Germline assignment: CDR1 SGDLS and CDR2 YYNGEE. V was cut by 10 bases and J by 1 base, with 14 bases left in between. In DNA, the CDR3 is TGTGCCCCTAGACCGGGTCGCCAAGAGACCCAGTACTTC. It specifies CAPRPGRQETQYF. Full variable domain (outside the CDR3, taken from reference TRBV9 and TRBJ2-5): DSGVTQTPKHLITATGQRVTLRCSPRSGDLSVYWYQQSLDQGLQFLIQYYNGEERAKGNILERFSAQQFPDLHSELNLSSLELGDSALYFCAPRPGRQETQYFGPGTRLLVL.

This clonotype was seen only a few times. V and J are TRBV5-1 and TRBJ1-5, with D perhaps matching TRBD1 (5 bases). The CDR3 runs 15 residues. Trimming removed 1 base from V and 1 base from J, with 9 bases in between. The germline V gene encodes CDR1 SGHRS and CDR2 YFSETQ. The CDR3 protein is CASSLNQGSNQPQHF. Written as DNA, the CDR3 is TGCGCCAGCAGCTTGAATCAGGGCAGCAATCAGCCCCAGCATTTT. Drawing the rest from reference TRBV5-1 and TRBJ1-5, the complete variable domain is KAGVTQTPRYLIKTRGQQVTLSCSPISGHRSVSWYQQTPGQGLQFLFEYFSETQRNKGNFPGRFSGRQFSNSRSEMNVSTLELGDSALYLCASSLNQGSNQPQHFGDGTRLSIL.

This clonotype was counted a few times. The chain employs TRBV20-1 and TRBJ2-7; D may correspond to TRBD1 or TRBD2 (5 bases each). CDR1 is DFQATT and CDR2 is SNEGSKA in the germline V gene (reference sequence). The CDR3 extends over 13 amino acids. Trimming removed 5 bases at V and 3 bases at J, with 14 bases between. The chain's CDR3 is CSASPGPSYEQYF. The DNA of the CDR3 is TGCAGTGCTTCTCCGGGGCCGAGCTACGAGCAGTACTTC.

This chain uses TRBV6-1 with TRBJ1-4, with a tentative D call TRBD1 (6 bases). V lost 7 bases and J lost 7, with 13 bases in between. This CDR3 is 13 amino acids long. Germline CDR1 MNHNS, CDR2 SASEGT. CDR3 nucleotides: TGTGCCAGCACGGGGGGCGGACGTGAAAAACTGTTTTTT. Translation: CASTGGGREKLFF.

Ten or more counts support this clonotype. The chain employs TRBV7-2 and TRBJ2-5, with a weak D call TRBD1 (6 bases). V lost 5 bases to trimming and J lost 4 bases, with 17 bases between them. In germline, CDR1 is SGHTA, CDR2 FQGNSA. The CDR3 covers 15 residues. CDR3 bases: TGTGCCAGCAGCCGAGGGGACACCAGGGGAGAGACCCAGTACTTC. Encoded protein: CASSRGDTRGETQYF.

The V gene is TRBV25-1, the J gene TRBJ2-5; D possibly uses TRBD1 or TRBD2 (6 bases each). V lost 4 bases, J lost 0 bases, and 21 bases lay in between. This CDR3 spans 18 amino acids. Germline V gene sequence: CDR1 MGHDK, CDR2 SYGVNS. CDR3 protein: CASSARDPTGDNQETQYF. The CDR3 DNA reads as TGTGCCAGCAGTGCTAGAGATCCTACGGGGGACAACCAAGAGACCCAGTACTTC.

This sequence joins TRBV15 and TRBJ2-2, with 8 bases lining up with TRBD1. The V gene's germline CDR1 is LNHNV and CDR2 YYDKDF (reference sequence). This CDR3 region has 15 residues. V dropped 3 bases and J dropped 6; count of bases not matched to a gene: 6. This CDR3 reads CATSSAGGWAGELFF. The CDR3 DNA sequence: TGTGCCACCAGCAGTGCAGGGGGCTGGGCCGGGGAGCTGTTTTTT.

The CDR3 DNA reads as TGCAGCAGTTACGGGACGGGGAACACTGAAGCTTTCTTT. This gives the protein CSSYGTGNTEAFF. J is TRBJ1-1 and V is TRBV29-1, with a weak D call TRBD1 (5 bases). Germline CDR1 is SQVTM and CDR2 is ANQGSEA. The CDR3 sequence is 13 residues long. V lost 8 bases to trimming and J lost 1 base, with 14 bases between them.

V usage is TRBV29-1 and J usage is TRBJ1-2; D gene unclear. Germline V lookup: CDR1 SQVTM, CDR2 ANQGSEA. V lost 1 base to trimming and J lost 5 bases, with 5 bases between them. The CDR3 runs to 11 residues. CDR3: CSVEGSYGYTF. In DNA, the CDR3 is TGCAGCGTTGAAGGGAGTTATGGCTACACCTTC.

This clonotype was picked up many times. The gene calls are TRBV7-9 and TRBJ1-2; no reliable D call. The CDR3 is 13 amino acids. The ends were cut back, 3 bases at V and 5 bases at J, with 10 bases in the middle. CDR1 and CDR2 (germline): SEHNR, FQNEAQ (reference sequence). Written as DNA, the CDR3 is TGTGCCAGCAGCTTCGAGGCAGCGTATGGCTACACCTTC. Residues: CASSFEAAYGYTF. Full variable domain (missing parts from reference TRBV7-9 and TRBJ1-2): DTGVSQNPRHKITKRGQNVTFRCDPISEHNRLYWYRQTLGQGPEFLTYFQNEAQLEKSRLLSDRFSAERPKGSFSTLEIQRTEQGDSAMYLCASSFEAAYGYTFGSGTRLTVV.

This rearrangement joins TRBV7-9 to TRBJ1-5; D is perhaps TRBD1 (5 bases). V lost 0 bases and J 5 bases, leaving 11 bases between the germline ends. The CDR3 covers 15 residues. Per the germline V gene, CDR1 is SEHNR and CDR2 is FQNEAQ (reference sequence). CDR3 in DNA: TGTGCCAGCAGCTTAGCGGAGAGGGGCCATCAGCCCCAGCATTTT. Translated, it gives CASSLAERGHQPQHF. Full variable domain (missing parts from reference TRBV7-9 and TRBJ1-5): DTGVSQNPRHKITKRGQNVTFRCDPISEHNRLYWYRQTLGQGPEFLTYFQNEAQLEKSRLLSDRFSAERPKGSFSTLEIQRTEQGDSAMYLCASSLAERGHQPQHFGDGTRLSIL.

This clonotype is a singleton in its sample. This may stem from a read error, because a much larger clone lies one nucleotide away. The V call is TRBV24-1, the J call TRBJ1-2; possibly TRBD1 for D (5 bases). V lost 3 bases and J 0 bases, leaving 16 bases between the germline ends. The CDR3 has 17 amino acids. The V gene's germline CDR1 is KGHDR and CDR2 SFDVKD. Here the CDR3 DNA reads TGTGCCACCAGTGATGTGGATGGGGACCTAGCTAACTATGGCTACACCTTC. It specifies CATSDVDGDLANYGYTF.

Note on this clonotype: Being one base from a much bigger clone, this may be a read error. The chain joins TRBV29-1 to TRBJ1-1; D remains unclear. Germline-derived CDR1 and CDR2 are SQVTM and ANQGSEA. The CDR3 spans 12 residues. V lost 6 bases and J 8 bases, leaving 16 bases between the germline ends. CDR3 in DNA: TGCAGCGTCCGCGGGATGAGACCCGAAGCTTTCTTT. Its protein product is CSVRGMRPEAFF.

CDR3 protein: CAISPEAGGLTGELFF. The CDR3 nucleotides are TGTGCCATCAGTCCGGAGGCGGGAGGGCTAACCGGGGAGCTGTTTTTT. The chain recombines TRBV10-3 with TRBJ2-2; 9 positions match TRBD2. Per germline, CDR1 ENHRY and CDR2 SYGVKD. V lost 5 bases to trimming and J lost 5 bases; unmatched junction nucleotides: 9. The CDR3 consists of 16 residues.